The 20 T cell receptor beta chains listed next were all sequenced from one sample in a study of glioma-infiltrating T cells after dendritic cell vaccination. The data were produced by immunoSEQ multiplex PCR, yet TCRdb's version contains in-frame clones alone and is incomplete. This table has roughly 98,000 clones, approximately 84% appearing once. Sequencing used blood, obtained before dendritic cell vaccination. These receptors came from a human donor with glioblastoma.

The gene calls are TRBV5-6 and TRBJ1-1; D is unresolved. Germline CDR1 SGHDT, CDR2 YYEEEE. V was shortened by 1 base and J by 1 base, with 8 bases between the two germline ends. CDR3 length equals 14 residues. CDR3 in amino acids: CASSLLLTNTEAFF. The CDR3 nucleotides are TGTGCCAGCAGCTTGCTACTTACGAACACTGAAGCTTTCTTT.

In DNA, the CDR3 is TGTGCCAGCCGGAGCGGAGGGACAGGTACCTACGAGCAGTACTTC. It codes for CASRSGGTGTYEQYF. The rearrangement links TRBV2 to TRBJ2-7; 8 bases fit TRBD1. Germline CDR1 SNHLY, CDR2 FYNNEI. CDR3 length: 15 amino acids. The junction had 11 bases not matched to a gene; V was cut back by 8 bases and J by 2 bases.

This clone showed up just once. V and J are TRBV19 and TRBJ1-2, with D perhaps matching TRBD1 (5 bases). The CDR3 is 15 amino acids. The V and J ends lost 3 bases and 5 bases respectively, with 16 bases between them. Germline V gives CDR1 LNHDA, CDR2 SQIVND (reference sequence). The CDR3, as DNA: TGTGCCAGTAGTATTCCCCAAGGGGCAGTATATGGCTACACCTTC. This encodes CASSIPQGAVYGYTF.

The count of this clone is one. The chain combines TRBV9 with TRBJ2-3; 12 bases fit TRBD2. The length of the CDR3 is 21 residues. Trimming cost V 2 bases and J 2 bases; bases outside gene matches: 18. The germline V gene has CDR1 SGDLS and CDR2 YYNGEE. CDR3 amino acids: CASSVPDLPRTSGRFTDTQYF. CDR3 nucleotide sequence: TGTGCCAGCAGCGTTCCCGACCTACCGCGTACTAGCGGGAGGTTCACAGATACGCAGTATTTT.

The rearrangement uses TRBV7-9 and TRBJ1-2; D is possibly TRBD1 (6 bases). The ends were cut back, 3 bases at V and 2 bases at J, with 16 bases in the middle. This CDR3 comprises 16 residues. Germline CDR1 is SEHNR and CDR2 is FQNEAQ (reference sequence). The CDR3 nucleotides are TGTGCCAGCAGCTTCCAGACAGGAGAAGTAAACTATGGCTACACCTTC. It translates to CASSFQTGEVNYGYTF.

The rearrangement links TRBV4-2 to TRBJ1-3; D gene ambiguous. Germline-derived CDR1 and CDR2 are LGHNA and YNFKEQ. V lost 0 bases and J lost 0, with 9 bases in between. The CDR3 runs 16 residues. CDR3 loop: CASSQEVQLSGNTIYF. CDR3 in DNA: TGTGCCAGCAGCCAAGAGGTACAGCTCTCTGGAAACACCATATATTTT.

The V gene is TRBV5-4, the J gene TRBJ2-2, with TRBD2 as a possible D gene (6 bases). CDR1 and CDR2 (germline): SGHNT, YYREEE (reference sequence). V lost 1 base to trimming and J lost 4 bases, with 8 bases between them. This CDR3 is 14 amino acids long. The CDR3 coding sequence is TGTGCCAGCAGCTTGTGGGACTCCACCGGGGAGCTGTTTTTT. Translation: CASSLWDSTGELFF. Complete variable domain (other parts from reference TRBV5-4 and TRBJ2-2): ETGVTQSPTHLIKTRGQQVTLRCSSQSGHNTVSWYQQALGQGPQFIFQYYREEENGRGNFPPRFSGLQFPNYSSELNVNALELDDSALYLCASSLWDSTGELFFGEGSRLTVL.

The chain carries TRBV19 and TRBJ1-5; no firm D call. With 5 bases removed from V and 0 bases from J, the gap between germline ends came to 20 bases. The germline CDR1 and CDR2 sequences are LNHDA and SQIVND (reference sequence). The CDR3 is 18 amino acids. The CDR3 region is CASSLTGPGKNSNQPQHF. The CDR3 coding sequence is TGTGCCAGTAGTTTAACCGGCCCCGGGAAAAATAGCAATCAGCCCCAGCATTTT. Combining the CDR3 with reference TRBV19 and TRBJ1-5 gives the whole variable domain DGGITQSPKYLFRKEGQNVTLSCEQNLNHDAMYWYRQDPGQGLRLIYYSQIVNDFQKGDIAEGYSVSREKKESFPLTVTSAQKNPTAFYLCASSLTGPGKNSNQPQHFGDGTRLSIL.

This chain uses TRBV30 with TRBJ2-2; 7 bases are shared with TRBD1. Germline V lookup: CDR1 GTSNPN, CDR2 SVGIG (reference sequence). Trimming removed 8 bases from V and 7 bases from J; junction bases left unmatched: 10. CDR3 length: 13 amino acids. In DNA form, the CDR3 reads TGTGCCAAGGGCGCTGACAGGGACGGGGAGCTGTTTTTT. Protein: CAKGADRDGELFF.

The gene calls are TRBV7-6 and TRBJ2-7; 9 bases agree with TRBD1. Germline V lookup: CDR1 SGHVS, CDR2 FNYEAQ. V was clipped by 4 bases and J by 10 bases; unmatched bases: 2. This CDR3 has 11 amino acids. The CDR3 DNA sequence: TGTGCCAGCAGCTGGGGACAGGGCCAGTACTTC. Protein product: CASSWGQGQYF.

The gene calls are TRBV28 and TRBJ1-5, with D uncertain. Trimming shortened V by 6 bases and J by 1 base, and 13 bases separated the two germline ends. This CDR3 has 15 residues. Germline CDR1 and CDR2: MDHEN and SYDVKM. CDR3 coding DNA: TGTGCCAGCAGCTCTAGTGGAGTGAGCAATCAGCCCCAGCATTTT. It encodes CASSSSGVSNQPQHF. Supplemented by reference TRBV28 and TRBJ1-5, the full variable domain reads DVKVTQSSRYLVKRTGEKVFLECVQDMDHENMFWYRQDPGLGLRLIYFSYDVKMKEKGDIPEGYSVSREKKERFSLILESASTNQTSMYLCASSSSGVSNQPQHFGDGTRLSIL.

The rearrangement links TRBV29-1 to TRBJ2-5, with D perhaps matching TRBD2 (5 bases). V was shortened by 4 bases and J by 4 bases, with 16 bases between the two germline ends. The CDR3 runs to 14 residues. The V gene's germline CDR1 is SQVTM and CDR2 ANQGSEA. CDR3 in DNA: TGCAGCGTTGCCATTGGGCTAGGGAGAGAGACCCAGTACTTC. This sequence encodes CSVAIGLGRETQYF.

The rearrangement joins TRBV28 to TRBJ2-1; 16 nucleotides align to TRBD2. This CDR3 comprises 15 residues. Trimming removed 6 bases from V and 8 bases from J; junction bases left unmatched: 4. The germline CDR1 and CDR2 sequences are MDHEN and SYDVKM. The CDR3 region has the DNA TGTGCCAGCAGCCCAGGGACTAGCGGGGGGGATGAGCAGTTCTTC. It encodes CASSPGTSGGDEQFF.

The chain is built from TRBV4-2 and TRBJ2-1; the match to TRBD1 covers 9 bases. The V gene's germline CDR1 is LGHNA and CDR2 YNFKEQ. The trim removed 4 bases at V and 8 bases at J, leaving 12 bases unmatched. The CDR3 is made up of 16 amino acids. The CDR3 region is CASSLTAGTGIHEQFF. The CDR3, as DNA: TGTGCCAGCAGCCTCACCGCCGGGACAGGGATCCATGAGCAGTTCTTC.

The chain carries TRBV13 and TRBJ2-2, with 8 positions matching TRBD2. Germline V gives CDR1 PRHDT, CDR2 FYEKMQ (reference sequence). V was pared by 8 bases and J by 4 bases, with 9 bases of the junction left unmatched. This CDR3 has 15 residues. Here the CDR3 reads CASATGGPSTGELFF. Written as DNA, the CDR3 is TGTGCCAGCGCCACGGGGGGGCCTAGCACCGGGGAGCTGTTTTTT.

The chain joins TRBV4-1 to TRBJ2-7; possible D gene TRBD1, 7 bases. The CDR3 consists of 15 residues. The ends were cut back, 4 bases at V and 3 bases at J, with 16 bases in the middle. Germline lookup yields CDR1 MGHRA and CDR2 YSYEKL. The CDR3 here is CASSPRDSLSYEQYF. The DNA for the CDR3 is TGCGCCAGCAGCCCGCGGGACAGTTTGAGCTACGAGCAGTACTTC.

This clone occurred a few times. The chain joins TRBV25-1 to TRBJ2-1; D possibly corresponds to TRBD2 (6 bases). Germline CDR1 and CDR2: MGHDK and SYGVNS. Deletions cut 1 base from V and 0 bases from J, with 13 bases between. The CDR3 has 17 amino acids. CDR3 region: CASSEWTGTYSYNEQFF. The CDR3, as DNA: TGTGCCAGCAGTGAATGGACCGGGACTTACTCCTACAATGAGCAGTTCTTC. Variable domain in full (rest from reference TRBV25-1 and TRBJ2-1): EADIYQTPRYLVIGTGKKITLECSQTMGHDKMYWYQQDPGMELHLIHYSYGVNSTEKGDLSSESTVSRIRTEHFPLTLESARPSHTSQYLCASSEWTGTYSYNEQFFGPGTRLTVL.

The chain uses TRBV7-2 and TRBJ1-1; D is undetermined. This CDR3 region has 13 residues. Germline CDR1 is SGHTA and CDR2 is FQGNSA. Deletions cut 5 bases from V and 1 base from J, with 8 bases between. The CDR3 spells CASSRGSNTEAFF. CDR3 bases: TGTGCCAGCAGCCGGGGATCGAACACTGAAGCTTTCTTT.

The rearrangement joins TRBV7-6 to TRBJ2-7; no firm D call. V lost 1 base and J 6 bases, leaving 10 bases between the germline ends. Germline V gene lookup returns CDR1 SGHVS and CDR2 FNYEAQ. This CDR3 comprises 13 residues. CDR3 sequence (DNA): TGTGCCAGCAGCTTAGGTGCTCGGAGCGAGCAGTACTTC. Protein: CASSLGARSEQYF.

In its sample, this clone was seen once. The chain employs TRBV7-2 and TRBJ2-6, with D uncertain. V lost 4 bases and J lost 3, with 4 bases in between. Germline V gene lookup returns CDR1 SGHTA and CDR2 FQGNSA. The CDR3 contains 13 residues. Here the CDR3 reads CASSSYGANVLTF. The CDR3 region has the DNA TGTGCCAGCAGCTCCTATGGGGCCAACGTCCTGACTTTC.